This TCR beta chain was documented in a study of CD8+ T cells in alopecia areata. Study results and caveats: An increase in clonality over normal scalp was evident in lesional scalp, especially alopecia totalis/universalis.

Trimming cost V 4 bases and J 0 bases; bases outside gene matches: 10. The germline V gene has CDR1 SGDLS and CDR2 YYNGEE. CDR3 size: 17 residues. Peripheral blood and lesional scalp punch biopsies came from alopecia areata patients. From PBMCs, CD4+ and CD8+ T cells were sorted. There are a few counts of this clone. No antigen is known for it. cDNA reverse transcribed from extracted RNA served as the sequencing template. Sequencing was performed with immunoSEQ multiplex PCR; in TCRdb, only in-frame clones are kept and a portion is missing. This sample yields 110,000 or so clones, of which approximately 38% are seen a single time; about 3.1% belongs to the top ten.

The sample was CD4+ T cells sorted from blood. The TCR originated in a human donor with alopecia areata. The chain joins TRBV9 to TRBJ2-5; 9 bases line up with TRBD2. In DNA form, the CDR3 reads TGTGCCAGCAGCTCAGGTCGGCTAGCGGGGTACCAAGAGACCCAGTACTTC. Protein sequence: CASSSGRLAGYQETQYF.